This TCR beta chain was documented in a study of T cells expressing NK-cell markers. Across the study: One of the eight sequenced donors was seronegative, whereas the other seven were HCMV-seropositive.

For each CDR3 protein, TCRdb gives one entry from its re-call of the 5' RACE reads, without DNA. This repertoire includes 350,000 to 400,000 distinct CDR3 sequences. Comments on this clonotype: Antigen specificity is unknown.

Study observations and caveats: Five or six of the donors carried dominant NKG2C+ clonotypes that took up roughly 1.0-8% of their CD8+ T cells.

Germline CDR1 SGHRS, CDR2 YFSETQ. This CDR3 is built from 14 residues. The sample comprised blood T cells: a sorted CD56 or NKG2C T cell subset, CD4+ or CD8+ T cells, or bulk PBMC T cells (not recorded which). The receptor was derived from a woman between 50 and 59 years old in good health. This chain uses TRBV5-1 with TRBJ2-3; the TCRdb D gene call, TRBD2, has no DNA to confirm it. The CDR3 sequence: CASSQSGAGGPWYF.